The following is a T cell receptor (beta chain) sequence with its context. Its antigen is currently unknown. The CDR3 length is 12 residues. V was clipped by 8 bases and J by 6 bases; unmatched bases: 7. The V gene's germline CDR1 is MDHEN and CDR2 SYDVKM. The run depth of the assay was deep. Produced via immunoSEQ multiplex PCR; TCRdb's table is partial and in-frame only. Of some 2 million clones in the sample, 90% to 95% were seen once. These data originate in a study of shared clonotypes between healthy human individuals. Study-level points and caveats: Some naive CD4 clonotypes, 5% to 5.5%, turned up in common across four donors.

The TCR comes from a man aged 18 to 30 in good health. The V call is TRBV28, the J call TRBJ2-7, with 7 bases aligning to TRBD2. The material sequenced was naive CD4+ T cells sorted from blood. This sample's subset: CD45RA+ positively selected. The CDR3 region has the DNA TGTGCCAGCGTGGGGCAGCGGGGCGAGCAGTACTTC. Its protein is CASVGQRGEQYF.